The sample holds a few counts of the clone carrying this T cell receptor (beta chain). As yet, its antigen is unknown. The source of the sample is a study of cytomegalovirus exposure and HLA in healthy donors. Primers for the PCR totalled 60 Vbeta and 13 Jbeta. Clones were sequenced by immunoSEQ multiplex PCR, and TCRdb holds only the in-frame ones, with some missing. The data contain 150,000 to 200,000 clones, 77% of them singletons. General observations from the study: Whilst most TCR sequences proved rare, a subset of public TCRs occurred across many donors. A later analysis by the authors found several of the most significant clusters apparently linked to common viral pathogens. Sequencing had likely introduced a cluster of highly shared sequence variants as an artifact.

V was clipped by 2 bases and J by 2 bases, with 10 bases between them. CDR1 and CDR2 from the germline V gene are MDHEN and SYDVKM. The CDR3 contains 15 residues. The chain uses TRBV28 and TRBJ2-1, with D maybe TRBD2 (6 bases). Sequenced: PBMCs. The sequence was obtained from a woman in her thirties or forties in good health and CMV-seropositive. DNA of the CDR3: TGTGCCAGCAGTTTAGGGCGGGATGCCTACAATGAGCAGTTCTTC. This sequence encodes CASSLGRDAYNEQFF.